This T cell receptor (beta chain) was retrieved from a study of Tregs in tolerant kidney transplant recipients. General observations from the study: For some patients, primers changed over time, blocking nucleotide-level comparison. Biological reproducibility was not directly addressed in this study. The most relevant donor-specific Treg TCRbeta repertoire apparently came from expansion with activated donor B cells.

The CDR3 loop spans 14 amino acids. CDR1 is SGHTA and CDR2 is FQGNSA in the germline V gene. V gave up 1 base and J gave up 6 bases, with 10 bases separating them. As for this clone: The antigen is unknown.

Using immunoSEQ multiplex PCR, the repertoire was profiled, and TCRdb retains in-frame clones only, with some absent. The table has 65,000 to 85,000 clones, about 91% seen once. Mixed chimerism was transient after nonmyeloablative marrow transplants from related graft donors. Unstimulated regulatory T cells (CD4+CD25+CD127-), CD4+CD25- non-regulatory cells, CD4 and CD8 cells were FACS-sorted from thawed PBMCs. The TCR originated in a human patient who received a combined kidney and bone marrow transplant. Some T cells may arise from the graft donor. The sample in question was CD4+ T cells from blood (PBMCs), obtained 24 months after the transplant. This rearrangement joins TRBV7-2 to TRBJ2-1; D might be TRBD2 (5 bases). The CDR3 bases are TGTGCCAGCAGCTTAGTTGGGCTAGCCAATGAGCAGTTCTTC. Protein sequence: CASSLVGLANEQFF. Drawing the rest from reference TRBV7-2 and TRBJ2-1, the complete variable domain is GAGVSQSPSNKVTEKGKDVELRCDPISGHTALYWYRQSLGQGLEFLIYFQGNSAPDKSGLPSDRFSAERTGGSVSTLTIQRTQQEDSAVYLCASSLVGLANEQFFGPGTRLTVL.